This T cell receptor (beta chain) appears in the sequencing data of a study of blood T cell repertoires in COVID-19. Study background: The study drew acute and convalescent COVID-19 samples from the United States, Italy and Spain. From T cells, B-cell-depleted T cells, or PBMCs came the material, which was cDNA or gDNA.

Germline lookup yields CDR1 GTSNPN and CDR2 SVGIG (reference sequence). Trimming took off 3 bases at V and 3 bases at J, with 6 bases between the two ends. This CDR3 comprises 12 residues. Study processing details: Amplifying reference gene primers gave estimates of nucleated cell counts. The table came from immunoSEQ multiplex PCR; TCRdb's copy has only in-frame clones and leaves some out. The DNA gave D and trimming, while V, J and clone size come from that table. The data show 200,000 or so clones, roughly four fifths seen once. Study members were between about 18 and 95 years old and lived in 25 or so US regions.

Input material: PBMCs or T cells enriched from blood (not recorded which). V is TRBV30 and J is TRBJ1-3, with no clear D. This TCR derives from a woman between 35 and 50 years old with acute COVID-19. For the CDR3, the DNA is TGTGCCTGGAGCACAGTTGGAAACACCATATATTTT. Protein sequence: CAWSTVGNTIYF.